This T cell receptor beta chain was found in a study of cytomegalovirus exposure and HLA in healthy donors. Study-wide results and caveats: Analysis performed later found more than 15,000 TCR beta sequences associated with HLA alleles at 0.05 false discovery rate.

This CDR3 has 13 residues. Germline V gene data show CDR1 as SEHNR and CDR2 as FQNEAQ (reference sequence). V lost 5 bases and J 3 bases, leaving 11 bases between the germline ends. PCR used 60 Vbeta primers and 13 Jbeta primers. Profiled with immunoSEQ multiplex PCR; TCRdb holds only in-frame clones, not every one. Of around 91,000 clones in the sample, 55% to 75% were seen once. This clone was seen just once. Its antigen is still unknown. The TCR was taken from a man aged 55 to 70 in good health and CMV-seronegative. The sequenced sample consisted of PBMCs. The chain couples TRBV7-9 to TRBJ2-7; perhaps TRBD2 as D (6 bases). Here the CDR3 DNA reads TGTGCCAGCAGCCCGGGACTCAACTACGAGCAGTACTTC. The encoded protein is CASSPGLNYEQYF.